Listed here are 14 T cell receptor beta chains from one sample, sequenced in a study of T cells in narcolepsy. The assay was immunoSEQ multiplex PCR, and TCRdb's table has in-frame clones only and misses some. The sample contains fewer than 25,000 clones, approximately 85% of which appear only once. Sequencing was done on a sample of memory (CD45RA-) CD4+ T cells from blood. The receptors come from a human donor in good health.

This chain joins TRBV7-9 and TRBJ2-1; 14 bases match TRBD2. V was clipped by 4 bases and J by 7 bases; unmatched bases: 9. The CDR3 contains 17 residues. The germline CDR1 and CDR2 sequences are SEHNR and FQNEAQ (reference sequence). The CDR3 region is CASSSGLGLAGVNEQFF. CDR3 sequence (DNA): TGTGCCAGCAGCTCGGGGTTGGGACTAGCGGGAGTGAATGAGCAGTTCTTC.

The J gene is TRBJ2-5, the V gene TRBV5-6, with 9 bases that match TRBD1. V lost 2 bases and J lost 5; bases outside the gene matches: 7. Germline CDR1 SGHDT, CDR2 YYEEEE. The CDR3 is 15 amino acids. CDR3 sequence: CASSLPTGGAETQYF. The CDR3, as DNA: TGTGCCAGCAGCTTACCTACAGGGGGCGCGGAGACCCAGTACTTC.

The chain links TRBV4-3 to TRBJ2-7; no definite D call. CDR1 is LGHNA, CDR2 YSLEER, per germline. V was clipped by 1 base and J by 5 bases, with 12 bases between them. The CDR3 has 14 amino acids. The chain's CDR3 is CASSQVGPGNEQYF. Written as DNA, the CDR3 is TGCGCCAGCAGCCAAGTCGGTCCAGGTAACGAGCAGTACTTC.

The chain carries TRBV7-9 and TRBJ2-7; 11 bases map to TRBD1. V lost 5 bases to trimming and J lost 5 bases; unmatched junction nucleotides: 11. The CDR3 is made up of 16 amino acids. Germline V gene sequence: CDR1 SEHNR, CDR2 FQNEAQ (reference sequence). In nucleotides, the CDR3 is TGTGCCAGCAGCGTAGTGGGACAGGGGGTTCTACACGAGCAGTACTTC. Translated, it gives CASSVVGQGVLHEQYF. Together with reference TRBV7-9 and TRBJ2-7, the CDR3 gives the full variable domain: DTGVSQNPRHKITKRGQNVTFRCDPISEHNRLYWYRQTLGQGPEFLTYFQNEAQLEKSRLLSDRFSAERPKGSFSTLEIQRTEQGDSAMYLCASSVVGQGVLHEQYFGPGTRLTVT.

The chain joins TRBV12-1 to TRBJ2-7; the D call TRBD2 from the table was never checked on the DNA. TRBV12-1 is annotated as a pseudogene. The CDR3 sequence is 15 residues long. The CDR3 loop reads CASSLPGLAAYEQYF. The CDR3 DNA is TGTGCCAGCAGCCTCCCGGGACTAGCAGCCTACGAGCAGTACTTC.

This clone was detected a few times. The genes are TRBV19 and TRBJ2-5, with 7 nucleotides matching TRBD1. This CDR3 comprises 13 residues. Germline trimming cut 9 bases from V and 4 bases from J; bases unmatched to any gene: 8. The germline CDR1 and CDR2 sequences are LNHDA and SQIVND (reference sequence). The CDR3, as DNA: TGTGCCAGCTCGACAGGGAGAGGAGAGACCCAGTACTTC. Translating it yields CASSTGRGETQYF.

This clone was recorded once. Other DNA sequences from this sample encode an identical CDR3 as well. The V gene is TRBV5-1, the J gene TRBJ1-2; D is perhaps TRBD1 (5 bases). Trimming took off 0 bases at V and 2 bases at J, with 8 bases between the two ends. The CDR3 has 14 amino acids. Per germline, CDR1 SGHRS and CDR2 YFSETQ. The CDR3 sequence is CASSLDRRNYGYTF. The CDR3 nucleotides read TGCGCCAGCAGCTTGGACAGGAGGAACTATGGCTACACCTTC.

In its sample, this clone was seen a few times. V is TRBV7-6 and J is TRBJ2-3; 9 nucleotides line up with TRBD2. V shed 1 base and J 3 bases; nucleotides not matched to a gene: 5. CDR3 size: 16 residues. Germline V gene sequence: CDR1 SGHVS, CDR2 FNYEAQ. The CDR3 coding sequence is TGTGCCAGCAGCTTAGGGGCGGGAGGGGAGACAGATACGCAGTATTTT. Translation gives CASSLGAGGETDTQYF.

The chain combines TRBV25-1 with TRBJ2-3; 11 nucleotides match TRBD2. Germline CDR1 reads MGHDK; CDR2 reads SYGVNS. The CDR3 length is 16 residues. V lost 3 bases, J lost 3 bases, and 5 bases stayed unmatched. The CDR3 reads CASSEGLAERTDTQYF. DNA of the CDR3: TGTGCCAGCAGTGAGGGACTAGCGGAAAGGACAGATACGCAGTATTTT.

The chain joins TRBV19 to TRBJ2-2; TRBD1 is a possible D gene (6 bases). With 8 bases removed from V and 2 bases from J, the gap between germline ends came to 12 bases. The germline V gene has CDR1 LNHDA and CDR2 SQIVND (reference sequence). The CDR3 covers 14 residues. DNA for the CDR3: TGTGCCAGTTCGGACAGAATCAACACCGGGGAGCTGTTTTTT. Encoded protein: CASSDRINTGELFF.

This clone was observed a handful of times. The V call is TRBV14, the J call TRBJ1-1, with TRBD1 as a possible D gene (5 bases). Germline V gene sequence: CDR1 SGHDN, CDR2 FVKESK. This CDR3 has 17 residues. Trimming shortened V by 5 bases and J by 3 bases, and 22 bases separated the two germline ends. This CDR3 reads CASSARQGTPRYTEAFF. CDR3 coding DNA: TGTGCCAGCAGCGCTCGCCAGGGAACTCCCCGTTACACTGAAGCTTTCTTT.

This rearrangement joins TRBV11-2 to TRBJ1-2, with D perhaps matching TRBD1 (6 bases). This CDR3 spans 14 amino acids. The germline V and J ends were trimmed by 5 bases and 7 bases, with 17 bases remaining between them. Germline V CDR1 and CDR2: SGHAT, FQNNGV. CDR3 DNA: TGTGCCAGCAGCCCAGAGACAGGTAGCGGTGGCTACACCTTC. It translates to CASSPETGSGGYTF.

This sequence joins TRBV7-9 and TRBJ2-5; TRBD1 aligns across 7 bases. CDR1 and CDR2 from the germline V gene are SEHNR and FQNEAQ (reference sequence). V shed 6 bases and J 11 bases; nucleotides not matched to a gene: 15. This CDR3 has 14 amino acids. CDR3 protein: CASSQVGDRDEQYF. CDR3 in DNA: TGTGCCAGCAGTCAAGTGGGGGACAGAGATGAGCAGTACTTC.

The chain employs TRBV30 and TRBJ1-2; no reliable D call. V gave up 3 bases and J gave up 5 bases, with 7 bases separating them. CDR3 size: 11 residues. The germline V gene has CDR1 GTSNPN and CDR2 SVGIG (reference sequence). The CDR3 sequence: CAWRDGYGYTF. The CDR3 bases are TGTGCCTGGAGGGACGGGTATGGCTACACCTTC.